The 20 T cell receptor beta chains below were found in one sample sequenced in a study of OX40 agonist ivuxolimab in advanced cancers. Here immunoSEQ multiplex PCR was the method, and the copy in TCRdb shows in-frame clones only, minus some. Found here are 65,000 to 95,000 clones, approximately 85% of them singletons; the top ten hold less than 4.5%. This sample comprised CD4+ or CD8+ T cells sorted from blood, obtained in a trial of the OX40 agonist ivuxolimab. The receptors come from an adult with an advanced solid tumor such as melanoma, head and neck, liver or kidney cancer.

This clone was counted between two and nine times. The genes are TRBV10-3 and TRBJ2-1; D gene ambiguous. This CDR3 comprises 11 residues. V was pared by 3 bases and J by 7 bases, with 4 bases between. From germline, CDR1 is ENHRY and CDR2 SYGVKD. The CDR3 here is CAISDSNEQFF. The CDR3 coding sequence is TGTGCCATCAGTGACAGTAATGAGCAGTTCTTC.

The V call is TRBV5-1, the J call TRBJ2-1, with a tentative D call TRBD1 (5 bases). Germline lookup yields CDR1 SGHRS and CDR2 YFSETQ. CDR3 length: 15 amino acids. Trimming took 0 bases from V and 1 from J, leaving 8 bases between them. The CDR3 reads CASSLGGESYNEQFF. The CDR3 DNA reads as TGCGCCAGCAGCTTGGGGGGCGAGTCCTACAATGAGCAGTTCTTC.

DNA for the CDR3: TGCGCCAGCAGCTGGGGGGAAAGTGGGAACACTGAAGCTTTCTTT. It codes for CASSWGESGNTEAFF. The V and J genes are TRBV5-1 and TRBJ1-1; D might be TRBD1 (5 bases). CDR1 and CDR2 (germline): SGHRS, YFSETQ. V was shortened by 3 bases and J by 1 base, with 13 bases between the two germline ends. There are 15 residues in the CDR3. The full variable domain, in which reference TRBV5-1 and TRBJ1-1 provide the parts outside the CDR3, is KAGVTQTPRYLIKTRGQQVTLSCSPISGHRSVSWYQQTPGQGLQFLFEYFSETQRNKGNFPGRFSGRQFSNSRSEMNVSTLELGDSALYLCASSWGESGNTEAFFGQGTRLTVV.

The V call is TRBV7-2, the J call TRBJ2-7; no clear D. This CDR3 spans 14 amino acids. V was shortened by 5 bases and J by 0 bases, with 11 bases between the two germline ends. CDR1 and CDR2 from the germline V gene are SGHTA and FQGNSA. CDR3 region: CASSPYSDSYEQYF. DNA of the CDR3: TGTGCCAGCAGCCCGTACAGTGACTCCTACGAGCAGTACTTC.

V is TRBV27 and J is TRBJ2-7; D not resolved. The CDR3 contains 11 residues. Trimming removed 7 bases from V and 6 bases from J, with 10 bases in between. Germline values: CDR1 MNHEY, CDR2 SMNVEV (reference sequence). The CDR3, as DNA: TGTGCCAGCAAGCGTGGAACCGAGCAGTACTTC. Translating it yields CASKRGTEQYF.

This clone was detected once. The genes are TRBV9 and TRBJ2-4; 7 bases are a match to TRBD1. V was clipped by 2 bases and J by 8 bases; unmatched bases: 10. The CDR3 consists of 15 residues. Germline CDR1 SGDLS, CDR2 YYNGEE. CDR3 coding DNA: TGTGCCAGCAGCGTCGGGACAGCCGACGCGGACATTCAGTACTTC. This translates into CASSVGTADADIQYF.

The chain couples TRBV15 to TRBJ2-7; D is possibly TRBD1 (5 bases). CDR1 and CDR2 (germline): LNHNV, YYDKDF (reference sequence). V lost 0 bases to trimming and J lost 6 bases, with 12 bases between them. The CDR3 totals 14 residues. This CDR3 reads CATSRDRERREQYF. CDR3 nucleotide sequence: TGTGCCACCAGCAGAGACAGGGAACGGCGCGAGCAGTACTTC.

The rearrangement uses TRBV28 and TRBJ2-7; 12 nucleotides match TRBD2. This CDR3 spans 17 amino acids. Losses at the gene ends were 3 bases for V and 2 bases for J; bases not matched to a gene: 8. CDR1 is MDHEN, CDR2 SYDVKM, per germline. In nucleotides, the CDR3 is TGTGCCAGCAGTTTGCCGGGACTAGCGGGCGCCACCTACGAGCAGTACTTC. Translated: CASSLPGLAGATYEQYF.

This sequence joins TRBV11-3 and TRBJ2-6; 9 positions agree with TRBD1. CDR1 and CDR2 (germline): SGHNT, YENEEA. V was pared by 5 bases and J by 4 bases, with 9 bases of the junction left unmatched. This CDR3 region has 17 residues. Written as DNA, the CDR3 is TGTGCCAGCAGCCGAACCGGGACAGGGTCCGGGGCCAACGTCCTGACTTTC. Translated: CASSRTGTGSGANVLTF.

The rearrangement uses TRBV30 and TRBJ1-2; a weak D match, TRBD1 (5 bases). V dropped 2 bases and J dropped 7 bases, with 20 bases sitting between them. The length of the CDR3 is 15 residues. Germline CDR1 reads GTSNPN; CDR2 reads SVGIG (reference sequence). The CDR3 reads CAWSLGGLMSGGYTF. CDR3 nucleotide sequence: TGTGCCTGGAGTTTGGGGGGGTTAATGTCAGGTGGCTACACCTTC.

V usage is TRBV5-1 and J usage is TRBJ2-7; a possible D gene is TRBD1 (6 bases). This CDR3 has 13 residues. CDR1 and CDR2 (germline): SGHRS, YFSETQ. V was trimmed by 7 bases and J by 2 bases, leaving 13 bases between them. The CDR3 DNA follows: TGCGCCAGCCAGAGGGACACCCCCTACGAGCAGTACTTC. Translated, it gives CASQRDTPYEQYF.

This chain connects TRBV28 to TRBJ2-1; 14 bases are a match to TRBD2. With 6 bases clipped from V and 9 bases from J, the junction kept 7 bases outside the gene matches. The CDR3 totals 15 residues. Per germline, CDR1 MDHEN and CDR2 SYDVKM. The CDR3 DNA reads TGTGCCAGCAGAAAGGGACTAGCGGGAGAACCTGAGCAGTTCTTC. It is translated as CASRKGLAGEPEQFF.

The CDR3 here is CASSLEWGRKDNEQFF. The CDR3 coding sequence is TGTGCCAGTAGTCTGGAGTGGGGACGTAAAGACAATGAGCAGTTCTTC. This chain links TRBV19 with TRBJ2-1; either TRBD1 or TRBD2 may fit D (5 bases each). V lost 5 bases to trimming and J lost 5 bases, with 19 bases between them. This CDR3 contains 16 residues. Per the germline V gene, CDR1 is LNHDA and CDR2 is SQIVND (reference sequence).

This chain connects TRBV6-5 to TRBJ1-3, with no clear D. The CDR3 contains 15 residues. Germline V gene lookup returns CDR1 MNHEY and CDR2 SVGAGI. Trimming stripped 0 bases from V and 0 bases from J, with 6 bases between. This chain's CDR3 is CASSYSGSSGNTIYF. The DNA of the CDR3 is TGTGCCAGCAGTTACTCGGGGAGCTCTGGAAACACCATATATTTT.

The chain couples TRBV5-1 to TRBJ2-7; 9 bases are shared with TRBD1. Germline-derived CDR1 and CDR2 are SGHRS and YFSETQ. V gave up 3 bases and J gave up 2 bases; unmatched junction bases: 9. This CDR3 is built from 16 residues. DNA of the CDR3: TGCGCCAGCAGCTGGGGCGGGGACAGGGTGACCTACGAGCAGTACTTC. This translates into CASSWGGDRVTYEQYF.

This clone was seen once. The chain is built from TRBV28 and TRBJ2-3; 7 bases are shared with TRBD2. Germline V gene data show CDR1 as MDHEN and CDR2 as SYDVKM. CDR3 length: 12 residues. V shed 8 bases and J 3 bases; nucleotides not matched to a gene: 2. CDR3 nucleotide sequence: TGTGCCAGCGGGAGGGGAACAGATACGCAGTATTTT. Translation gives CASGRGTDTQYF.

The DNA for the CDR3 is TGTGCCAGCAGCCCTAGCGGGATTGTGTCAGATACGCAGTATTTT. This sequence encodes CASSPSGIVSDTQYF. V gene TRBV2 combines with J gene TRBJ2-3, with 9 bases that match TRBD2. With V trimmed by 6 bases and J by 4 bases, 8 bases remained unmatched. The CDR3 runs 15 residues. Germline CDR1 reads SNHLY; CDR2 reads FYNNEI.

This sequence joins TRBV11-3 and TRBJ1-1, with D hard to call. This CDR3 region has 14 residues. Germline V gene lookup returns CDR1 SGHNT and CDR2 YENEEA. V lost 6 bases to trimming and J lost 2 bases, with 13 bases between them. CDR3 protein: CASRVPDTNTEAFF. CDR3 coding DNA: TGTGCCAGCAGAGTCCCTGACACTAACACTGAAGCTTTCTTT.

The chain carries TRBV7-9 and TRBJ1-1; D not certain. The CDR3 has 15 residues. Germline V gene sequence: CDR1 SEHNR, CDR2 FQNEAQ (reference sequence). Trimming removed 6 bases from V and 3 bases from J, with 17 bases in between. The DNA of the CDR3 is TGTGCCAGCAGTTCTAGGGCCGTTTTCGACACTGAAGCTTTCTTT. This sequence encodes CASSSRAVFDTEAFF.

This clone was observed a few times. The chain couples TRBV18 to TRBJ2-7; a possible D gene is TRBD1 (5 bases). The CDR3 runs to 14 residues. V was shortened by 2 bases and J by 2 bases, with 10 bases between the two germline ends. CDR1 KGHSH and CDR2 LQKENI come from the germline V gene. CDR3: CASSPDRETYEQYF. CDR3 sequence (DNA): TGTGCCAGCTCACCAGACAGAGAGACCTACGAGCAGTACTTC.